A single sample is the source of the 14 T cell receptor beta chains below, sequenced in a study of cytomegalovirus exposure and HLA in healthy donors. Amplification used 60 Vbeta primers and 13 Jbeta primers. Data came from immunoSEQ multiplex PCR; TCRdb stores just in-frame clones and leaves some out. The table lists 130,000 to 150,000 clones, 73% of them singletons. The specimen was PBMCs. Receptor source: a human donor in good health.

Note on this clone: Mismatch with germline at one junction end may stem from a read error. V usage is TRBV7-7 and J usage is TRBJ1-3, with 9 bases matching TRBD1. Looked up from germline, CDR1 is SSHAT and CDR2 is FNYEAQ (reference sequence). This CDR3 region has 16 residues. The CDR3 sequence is CASSYPDRGMRNTIYF. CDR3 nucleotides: TGTGCTAGCAGCTACCCAGACAGGGGGATGCGGAACACCATATATTTT.

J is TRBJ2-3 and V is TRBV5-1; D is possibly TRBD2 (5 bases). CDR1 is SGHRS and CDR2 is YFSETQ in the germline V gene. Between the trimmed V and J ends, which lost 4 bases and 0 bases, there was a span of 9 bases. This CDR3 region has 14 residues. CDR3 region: CASSAGGSTDTQYF. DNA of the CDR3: TGCGCCAGCAGCGCCGGAGGAAGCACAGATACGCAGTATTTT.

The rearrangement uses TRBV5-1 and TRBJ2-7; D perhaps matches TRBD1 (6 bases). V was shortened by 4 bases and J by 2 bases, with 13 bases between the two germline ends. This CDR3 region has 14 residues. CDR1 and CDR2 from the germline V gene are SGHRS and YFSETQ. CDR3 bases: TGCGCCAGCAGCATTACAGGGTTGACCTACGAGCAGTACTTC. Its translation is CASSITGLTYEQYF.

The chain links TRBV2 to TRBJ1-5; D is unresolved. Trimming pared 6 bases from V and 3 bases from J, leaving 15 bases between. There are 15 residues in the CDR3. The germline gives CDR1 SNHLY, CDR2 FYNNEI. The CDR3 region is CASSPRGGFNQPQHF. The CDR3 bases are TGTGCCAGCAGCCCCCGGGGAGGCTTCAATCAGCCCCAGCATTTT.

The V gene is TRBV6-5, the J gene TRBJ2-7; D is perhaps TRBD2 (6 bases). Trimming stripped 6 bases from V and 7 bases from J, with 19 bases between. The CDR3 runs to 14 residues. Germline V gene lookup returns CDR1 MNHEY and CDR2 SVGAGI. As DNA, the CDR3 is TGTGCCAGCAGGGGGGGAGGCGTGATCAAGGAGCAGTACTTC. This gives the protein CASRGGGVIKEQYF.

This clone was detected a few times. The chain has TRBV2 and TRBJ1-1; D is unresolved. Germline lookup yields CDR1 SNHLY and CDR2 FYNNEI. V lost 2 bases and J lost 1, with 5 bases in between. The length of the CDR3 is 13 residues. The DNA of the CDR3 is TGTGCCAGCAGTGAATTAGCGAACACTGAAGCTTTCTTT. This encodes CASSELANTEAFF.

The CDR3 protein is CASSRLAGVNNEQFF. The DNA for the CDR3 is TGCGCCAGCAGCCGACTAGCGGGGGTGAACAATGAGCAGTTCTTC. The rearrangement links TRBV5-1 to TRBJ2-1; 12 nucleotides line up with TRBD2. V trimming: 4 bases; J trimming: 5 bases; junction bases outside the gene matches: 4. Looked up from germline, CDR1 is SGHRS and CDR2 is YFSETQ. The CDR3 loop spans 15 amino acids.

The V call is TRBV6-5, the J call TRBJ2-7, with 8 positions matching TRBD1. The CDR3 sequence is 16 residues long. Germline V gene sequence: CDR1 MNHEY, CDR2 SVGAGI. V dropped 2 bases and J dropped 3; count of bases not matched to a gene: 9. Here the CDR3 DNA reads TGTGCCAGCAGTTACCACCGACCCGACAGGGGCTACGAGCAGTACTTC. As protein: CASSYHRPDRGYEQYF.

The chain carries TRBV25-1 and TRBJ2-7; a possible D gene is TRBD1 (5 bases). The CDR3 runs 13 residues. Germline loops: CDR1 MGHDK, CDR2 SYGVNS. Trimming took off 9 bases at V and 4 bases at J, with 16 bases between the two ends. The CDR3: CASSGIPYYEQYF. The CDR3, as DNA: TGTGCCAGTTCAGGGATACCTTATTACGAGCAGTACTTC.

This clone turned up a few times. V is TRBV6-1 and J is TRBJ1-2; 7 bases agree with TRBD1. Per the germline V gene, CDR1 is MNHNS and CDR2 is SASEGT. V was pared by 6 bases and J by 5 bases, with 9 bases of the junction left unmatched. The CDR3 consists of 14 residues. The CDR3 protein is CASSPPRQGYGYTF. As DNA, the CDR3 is TGTGCCAGCAGCCCCCCGCGACAGGGATATGGCTACACCTTC.

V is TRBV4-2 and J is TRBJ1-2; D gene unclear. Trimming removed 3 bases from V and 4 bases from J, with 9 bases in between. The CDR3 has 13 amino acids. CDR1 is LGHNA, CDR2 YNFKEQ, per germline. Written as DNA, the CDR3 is TGTGCCAGCAGCCATTGGGAGTCCTATGGCTACACCTTC. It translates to CASSHWESYGYTF.

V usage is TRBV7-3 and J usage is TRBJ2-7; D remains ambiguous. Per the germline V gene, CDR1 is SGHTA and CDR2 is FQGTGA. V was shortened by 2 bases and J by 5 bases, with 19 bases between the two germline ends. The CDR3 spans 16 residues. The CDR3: CASSLGTAEDPHEQYF. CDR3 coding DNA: TGTGCCAGCAGCTTAGGTACGGCGGAAGATCCCCACGAGCAGTACTTC.

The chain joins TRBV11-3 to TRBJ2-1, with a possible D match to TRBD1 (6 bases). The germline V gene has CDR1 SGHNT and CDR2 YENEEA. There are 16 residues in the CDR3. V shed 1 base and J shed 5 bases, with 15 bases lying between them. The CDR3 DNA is TGTGCCAGCAGCTTAGTTTGGGCAGGGGTCAACAATGAGCAGTTCTTC. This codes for CASSLVWAGVNNEQFF.

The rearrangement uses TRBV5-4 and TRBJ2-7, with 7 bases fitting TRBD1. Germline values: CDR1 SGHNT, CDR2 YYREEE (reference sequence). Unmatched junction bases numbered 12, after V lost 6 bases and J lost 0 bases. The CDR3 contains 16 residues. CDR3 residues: CASTNLRDSTSYEQYF. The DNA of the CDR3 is TGTGCCAGCACCAACCTCCGGGACAGCACCTCCTACGAGCAGTACTTC. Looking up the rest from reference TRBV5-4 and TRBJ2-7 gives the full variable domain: ETGVTQSPTHLIKTRGQQVTLRCSSQSGHNTVSWYQQALGQGPQFIFQYYREEENGRGNFPPRFSGLQFPNYSSELNVNALELDDSALYLCASTNLRDSTSYEQYFGPGTRLTVT.